The T cell receptor (beta chain) described here comes from a study of OX40 agonist ivuxolimab in advanced cancers. As for the study more broadly: Ivuxolimab was a fully human IgG2 agonistic monoclonal antibody targeting the costimulatory receptor OX40 (CD134). Intravenous ivuxolimab was administered to patients every 2 weeks at six dose levels: 0.01, 0.1, 0.3, 1.5, 3 and 10 mg/kg. Among the roughly 50 dose-escalation patients, about 20 had hepatocellular carcinoma, 15 melanoma, 9 renal cell carcinoma and 9 head and neck cancer. A male proportion of around 81% and a mean age of 60 years, ranging from about 20 to 79, were recorded for the dose-escalation cohort. Patients were allowed to have had prior anti-PD-1, anti-PD-L1 or anti-CTLA-4 therapy, and around 40% of the dose-escalation patients had previously received checkpoint inhibitors. Three dose-escalation patients achieved partial responses, one with hepatocellular carcinoma and two with cutaneous melanoma. The point of sequencing TCRbeta in the periphery was to test whether ivuxolimab changed TCR sequence diversity and drove clonal T-cell expansion. The monotherapy dose-escalation portion (N of about 50 patients) of the phase I ivuxolimab trial is reported in the paper.

Patients with autoimmune disease history or receiving systemic immunosuppression were excluded from the trial. Peripheral blood for TCR sequencing was drawn from every dose cohort at baseline, at cycle 4 day 1 and at cycle 7 day 1. Samples came from an open-label, multicenter, first-in-human phase I dose-escalation trial of ivuxolimab. Adults with locally advanced or metastatic head and neck squamous cell, hepatocellular, melanoma or renal cell carcinoma were enrolled in the trial. Before TCR sequencing, CD4+ T cells and CD8+ T cells were sorted from peripheral blood as separate populations. The germline V gene supplies CDR1 SGHTA and CDR2 FQGNSA. At the junction V is shortened by 5 bases and J by 6 bases; bases outside the gene matches: 4. The CDR3 sequence holds 14 residues, the cysteine and phenylalanine included. The sequence is cut down to CDR3 DNA, 42 bases in frame from base 1. The research as a whole found: Low levels of normalized T-cell clonal expansion were also seen in some nonresponding patients. After ivuxolimab, expanded clones were on average more numerous among CD8+ T cells than among CD4+ T cells. In the 0.1-3.0 mg/kg groups, partial responders were among the patients with the lowest normalized peripheral clonal expansion, particularly in CD8+ T cells. Clonal expansion of both CD4+ and CD8+ blood T cells was observed from baseline to week 6 at doses 0.1 to 3.0 mg/kg. Which antigens the clonally expanded peripheral T cells were specific for was not determined.

Concerning this clone itself: Its antigen remains undetermined. No much larger clone is present one base from it, and per-base qualities are unavailable.

To sequence the TCRbeta CDR3 region, genomic DNA was isolated from the sorted cells. The immunoSEQ Assay was used to sequence the TCRbeta CDR3 regions. TCRdb carries this immuneACCESS record with in-frame sequences only. Its versions omit some clonotypes, under half of them owing to an unresolved V gene in the studies checked, with the rest unexplained. The sample table lists more than 50,000 clones, about 85% of them with a count of one. Approximately 4.7% of the sample lies in the top ten. Sample: CD4+ or CD8+ T cells sorted from blood, taken in a trial of the OX40 agonist ivuxolimab. This TCR was recovered from an adult with an advanced solid tumor such as melanoma, head and neck, liver or kidney cancer. This chain joins TRBV7-2 to TRBJ2-1; 10 junctional bases match TRBD1. The DNA reads as follows: TGTGCCAGCAGCCGGGACAGGGGACCCAATGAGCAGTTCTTC. Its coded protein is CASSRDRGPNEQFF.